Below are 7 T cell receptor beta chains sequenced from a single sample in a study of follicular helper T cells after annual influenza vaccination. Profiling relied on immunoSEQ multiplex PCR, and the TCRdb table lists in-frame clones only, not all of them. This sample has 26,000 or so clones, with 80% to 90% found just once. The sample's time point: 2014-2015 season, pre-vaccination. Source: CXCR5+ CD38- circulating T follicular helper cells from blood, taken on the day of influenza vaccination. Subset denoted: circulating Tfh, non-naive CD4+CXCR5+PD-1+ (ICOS+CD38+ or ICOS-CD38-). The receptors come from an adult who received the influenza vaccine.

To note about this clone: This specimen includes other DNA sequences encoding the same CDR3. This chain joins TRBV6-4 and TRBJ2-1; TRBD2 matches 9 bases. CDR1 MRHNA and CDR2 SNTAGT come from the germline V gene. This CDR3 is 16 amino acids long. The V gene end was trimmed by 5 bases and the J gene end by 4 bases; junction bases not matched to a gene: 9. CDR3 nucleotides: TGTGCCAGCAGTCCTCAGGCGGGGGGGCCATACAATGAGCAGTTCTTC. Translation gives CASSPQAGGPYNEQFF.

J is TRBJ2-3 and V is TRBV7-3; 16 positions match TRBD2. Germline-derived CDR1 and CDR2 are SGHTA and FQGTGA. Germline trimming cut 5 bases from V and 5 bases from J; bases unmatched to any gene: 7. This CDR3 spans 17 amino acids. CDR3 loop: CASSLGTSGGAQDTQYF. Here the CDR3 DNA reads TGTGCCAGCAGCCTCGGGACTAGCGGGGGGGCTCAAGATACGCAGTATTTT.

The V and J genes are TRBV14 and TRBJ2-1; D is unclear. This CDR3 has 12 residues. Germline-derived CDR1 and CDR2 are SGHDN and FVKESK. With 1 base removed from V and 6 bases from J, the gap between germline ends came to 4 bases. In DNA form, the CDR3 reads TGTGCCAGCAGCCAAGCGCGCAATGAGCAGTTCTTC. Translation: CASSQARNEQFF.

This chain joins TRBV7-6 and TRBJ2-2, with D possibly being TRBD1 (5 bases). V was trimmed by 5 bases and J by 7 bases, leaving 14 bases between them. The CDR3 is 14 residues long. The germline gives CDR1 SGHVS, CDR2 FNYEAQ. This chain's CDR3 is CASSRQRTNGELFF. CDR3 coding DNA: TGTGCCAGCAGCCGACAGAGAACAAACGGGGAGCTGTTTTTT.

This rearrangement joins TRBV30 to TRBJ1-1; D perhaps matches TRBD1 (5 bases). The germline V and J ends were trimmed by 4 bases and 6 bases, with 18 bases remaining between them. Looked up from germline, CDR1 is GTSNPN and CDR2 is SVGIG (reference sequence). CDR3 length: 14 residues. The CDR3: CAWIRQIRVPEAFF. The CDR3 bases are TGTGCCTGGATTCGACAGATAAGGGTACCTGAAGCTTTCTTT. The variable domain in full, with the rest retrieved from reference TRBV30 and TRBJ1-1, is SQTIHQWPATLVQPVGSPLSLECTVEGTSNPNLYWYRQAAGRGLQLLFYSVGIGQISSEVPQNLSASRPQDRQFILSSKKLLLSDSGFYLCAWIRQIRVPEAFFGQGTRLTVV.

This chain uses TRBV5-1 with TRBJ2-3, with 10 bases that match TRBD1. Losses at the gene ends were 4 bases for V and 6 bases for J; bases not matched to a gene: 8. Per the germline V gene, CDR1 is SGHRS and CDR2 is YFSETQ. This CDR3 region has 15 residues. The CDR3, as DNA: TGCGCCAGCAGCCCCGGGACAGGGGCTTACGATACGCAGTATTTT. Translation: CASSPGTGAYDTQYF.

The chain joins TRBV5-6 to TRBJ2-7; weak D call: TRBD1 (5 bases). Germline CDR1 SGHDT, CDR2 YYEEEE. This CDR3 contains 13 residues. The V and J ends lost 4 bases and 4 bases respectively, with 12 bases between them. In nucleotides, the CDR3 is TGTGCCAGCAGCGTTACAGGTTATTACGAGCAGTACTTC. This sequence encodes CASSVTGYYEQYF.